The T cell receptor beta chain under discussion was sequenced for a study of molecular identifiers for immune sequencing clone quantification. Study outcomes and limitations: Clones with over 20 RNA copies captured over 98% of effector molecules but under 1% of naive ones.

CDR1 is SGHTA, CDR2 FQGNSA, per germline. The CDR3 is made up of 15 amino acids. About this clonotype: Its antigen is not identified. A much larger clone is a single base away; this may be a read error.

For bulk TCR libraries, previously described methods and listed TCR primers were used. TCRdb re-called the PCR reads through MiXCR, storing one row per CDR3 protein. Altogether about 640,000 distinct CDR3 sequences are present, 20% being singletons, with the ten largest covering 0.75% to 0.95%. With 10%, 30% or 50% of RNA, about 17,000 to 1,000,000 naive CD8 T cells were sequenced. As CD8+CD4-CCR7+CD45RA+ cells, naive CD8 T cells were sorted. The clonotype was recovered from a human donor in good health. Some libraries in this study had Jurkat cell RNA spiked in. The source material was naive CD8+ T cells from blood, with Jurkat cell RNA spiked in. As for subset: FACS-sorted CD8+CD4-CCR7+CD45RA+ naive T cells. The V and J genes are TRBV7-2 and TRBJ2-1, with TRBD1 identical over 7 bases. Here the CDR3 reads CASSLTGEYYNEQLF. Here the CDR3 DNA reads TGTGCCAGCAGCTTAACAGGGGAGTACTACAATGAGCAGCTCTTC.